Listed below are T cell receptor beta chains from one sample, sequenced in a study of neoadjuvant nivolumab and ipilimumab in lung cancer. This table comes from immunoSEQ multiplex PCR, and its TCRdb copy is limited to in-frame clones, with some not included. The sample lists about 6,200 clones, less than 65% seen once, with roughly 15% in the top ten. The sequencing here drew on tumor tissue, taken after neoadjuvant nivolumab, alone or with ipilimumab, at or shortly before surgery. The receptors come from an adult with non-small cell lung cancer. Each CDR3 is given with its conserved first and last residue. Each record gives: clone size, J gene, V gene, D gene, CDR3 DNA, CDR3 protein. The D gene is left open where the match is weak. Size values are once, few and many counts, or a class for expanded clones, and some rows have none.

clone size: .
J gene: TRBJ2-7
V gene: TRBV10-3
D gene: TRBD1
CDR3 DNA: TGTGCCATCAGTGACCGGGGACAGGGAATCTACGAGCAGTACTTC
CDR3 protein: CAISDRGQGIYEQYF

clone size: once
J gene: TRBJ2-1
V gene: TRBV7-9
D gene: TRBD2
CDR3 DNA: TGTGCCAGCAGCCCAGCGGGAGGTGGGTACAATGAGCAGTTCTTC
CDR3 protein: CASSPAGGGYNEQFF

clone size: .
J gene: TRBJ1-5
V gene: TRBV5-1
D gene: .
CDR3 DNA: TGCGCCAGCAGCTTGGGGGTAGGAGGGCAACAGCCCCAGCATTTT
CDR3 protein: CASSLGVGGQQPQHF

clone size: .
J gene: TRBJ2-7
V gene: TRBV11-2
D gene: .
CDR3 DNA: TGTGCCAGCAGCTTAGGACCGGTATCCTCCTACGAGCAGTACTTC
CDR3 protein: CASSLGPVSSYEQYF

clone size: .
J gene: TRBJ1-1
V gene: TRBV10-3
D gene: TRBD1
CDR3 DNA: TGTGCCATCAGGGACTGGCAGGGGGCAGGAAACACTGAAGCTTTCTTT
CDR3 protein: CAIRDWQGAGNTEAFF

clone size: .
J gene: TRBJ1-5
V gene: TRBV6-8
D gene: TRBD1
CDR3 DNA: TGTGCCAGCAGTTTGGGACAGGGCAATCAGCCCCAGCATTTT
CDR3 protein: CASSLGQGNQPQHF

clone size: medium-sized
J gene: TRBJ2-7
V gene: TRBV9
D gene: TRBD1
CDR3 DNA: TGTGCCAGCAGCGATCCTTACAGCCGGACAGGACCCTACGAGCAGTACTTC
CDR3 protein: CASSDPYSRTGPYEQYF

clone size: .
J gene: TRBJ1-2
V gene: TRBV6-1
D gene: .
CDR3 DNA: TGTGCCAGCAGTGAAGATAGCAGGTTTGCGGAAGGAGCTAACTATGGCTACACCTTC
CDR3 protein: CASSEDSRFAEGANYGYTF

clone size: .
J gene: TRBJ1-2
V gene: TRBV6-5
D gene: .
CDR3 DNA: TGTGCCAGCAGTCCCACGGGGCAGAACTATGGCTACACCTTC
CDR3 protein: CASSPTGQNYGYTF

clone size: .
J gene: TRBJ2-3
V gene: TRBV2
D gene: TRBD2
CDR3 DNA: TGTGCCAGCGGCCCGGGACTAGCGGGAGTCGTTGGAACAGATACGCAGTATTTT
CDR3 protein: CASGPGLAGVVGTDTQYF

clone size: .
J gene: TRBJ2-7
V gene: TRBV11-2
D gene: .
CDR3 DNA: TGTGCCAGCAGCTTATCTTTGGTCTACGAGCAGTACTTC
CDR3 protein: CASSLSLVYEQYF

clone size: once
J gene: TRBJ2-5
V gene: TRBV29-1
D gene: .
CDR3 DNA: TGCAGCGTTGAAGATCCCCAGTACCAAGAGACCCAGTACTTC
CDR3 protein: CSVEDPQYQETQYF

clone size: few
J gene: TRBJ1-2
V gene: TRBV6-1
D gene: .
CDR3 DNA: TGTGCCAGCAGTGTAGATAGGGGCTATGGCTACACCTTC
CDR3 protein: CASSVDRGYGYTF

clone size: .
J gene: TRBJ2-1
V gene: TRBV7-6
D gene: .
CDR3 DNA: TGTGCCAGCAGCCCCATACCCCTACAGGGAATGAGCTCCTACAATGAGCAGTTCTTC
CDR3 protein: CASSPIPLQGMSSYNEQFF

clone size: .
J gene: TRBJ2-3
V gene: TRBV6-5
D gene: .
CDR3 DNA: TGTGCCAGCAGTTACTCGTTGGGAGGCGCAGATACGCAGTATTTT
CDR3 protein: CASSYSLGGADTQYF

clone size: .
J gene: TRBJ2-3
V gene: TRBV15
D gene: .
CDR3 DNA: TGTGCCACCAGCAGAGATCGACCCAGGGCTCATACGCAGTATTTT
CDR3 protein: CATSRDRPRAHTQYF

clone size: few
J gene: TRBJ1-6
V gene: TRBV7-9
D gene: TRBD1
CDR3 DNA: TGTGCCAGCAGCACTCACGAAACAGGGGGCGCAAGGACACCCCTCCACTTT
CDR3 protein: CASSTHETGGARTPLHF

clone size: .
J gene: TRBJ2-3
V gene: TRBV5-4
D gene: TRBD1
CDR3 DNA: TGTGCCAGCAGTTCCGATCCGACAGGGGGCGTCGGTTTT
CDR3 protein: CASSSDPTGGVGF

clone size: .
J gene: TRBJ2-7
V gene: TRBV4-2
D gene: .
CDR3 DNA: TGTGCCAGCAGAGGTGCGAGCTCCTACGAGCAGTACTTC
CDR3 protein: CASRGASSYEQYF

clone size: .
J gene: TRBJ1-1
V gene: TRBV4-2
D gene: TRBD1
CDR3 DNA: TGTGCCAGCAGCCAAGATTGGGGGTCAGGAGGGGGCAAAGCTTTCTTT
CDR3 protein: CASSQDWGSGGGKAFF

clone size: medium-sized
J gene: TRBJ2-5
V gene: TRBV4-2
D gene: TRBD2
CDR3 DNA: TGTGCCAGCAGCCAAGGACTAGCCGGAGAGACCCAGTACTTC
CDR3 protein: CASSQGLAGETQYF

clone size: .
J gene: TRBJ2-1
V gene: TRBV6-4
D gene: .
CDR3 DNA: TGTGCCAGCAGTGACTCATGGCCATACAATGAGCAGTTCTTC
CDR3 protein: CASSDSWPYNEQFF

clone size: .
J gene: TRBJ1-1
V gene: TRBV27
D gene: .
CDR3 DNA: TGTGCCAGCAGTTTATCCCCGGGGGGCACTGAAGCTTTCTTT
CDR3 protein: CASSLSPGGTEAFF

clone size: few
J gene: TRBJ2-2
V gene: TRBV5-1
D gene: TRBD1
CDR3 DNA: TGCGCCAGCAGCGGGGACAGGATTACCGGGGAGCTGTTTTTT
CDR3 protein: CASSGDRITGELFF

clone size: .
J gene: TRBJ2-7
V gene: TRBV5-5
D gene: .
CDR3 DNA: TGTGCCAGCAGCTTGTGGGGGGAGCCCTCCTACGAGCAGTACTTC
CDR3 protein: CASSLWGEPSYEQYF

clone size: .
J gene: TRBJ1-2
V gene: TRBV11-2
D gene: .
CDR3 DNA: TGTGCCAGCAGCTTAGTCCCAGGGTTTGATGGCTACACCTTC
CDR3 protein: CASSLVPGFDGYTF

clone size: .
J gene: TRBJ1-3
V gene: TRBV7-2
D gene: .
CDR3 DNA: TGTGCCAGCAGCTTACCAGGCTCTGGAAACACCATATATTTT
CDR3 protein: CASSLPGSGNTIYF